Below, one T cell receptor beta chain is given with its context. The target of this receptor is not known. Within one base of it there is no much larger clone, and no base qualities were kept. V was cut back by 4 bases and J by 4 bases, leaving a gap of 13 bases between them. In the germline V gene (reference sequence), CDR1 corresponds to LNHDA and CDR2 to SQIVND. Including cysteine and phenylalanine, the CDR3 has 14 amino acids. Of all the DNA, just the CDR3 is kept, 42 bases in frame from base 1. This record comes from a study of cytomegalovirus exposure and HLA in healthy donors (dated by TCRdb to between 2016 and 2019). With regard to the full study: In an earlier analysis of 587 of the donors, around 290 Gb of sequence data and some 100 million unique TCR beta sequences from about 190 million T cells were reported. About 280 gigabases of sequencing data and tens of millions of unique TCR sequences were included in an early release covering about 700 HLA-typed donors. The study was designed to test whether signatures of past pathogen exposure could be identified by cataloging public T cell receptors. Donor age, sex, ethnicity and CMV serostatus were compiled together with the repertoire data. HLA typing included class I and class II loci at four-digit resolution. Rather than drawing on any new phenotypic data, the later analysis identified candidate immune exposures from TCR beta sequences and the way those sequences occurred across donors. A later analysis re-examined previously published TCR beta repertoires from several hundred donors and added high-resolution HLA genotyping to investigate patterns of TCR occurrence. Typing coverage differed by locus: A, B, C, DRB1 and DQB1 were typed in roughly 620-640 donors, DQA1 in about 500, DPA1 in 600 to 610, and DPB1 in just under 480. To predict cytomegalovirus infection status, the study brought together high-throughput TCR immunosequencing, statistical association of individual TCRs with disease status, and machine learning. All discovery cohort repertoires had been generated on a single sequencing platform. In a later genetic analysis, genome-wide SNP genotypes for about 55% of the roughly 700 donors were used, and that subset was treated as a discovery cohort. Besides the first cohort of roughly 700 subjects, a separate validation cohort made up of 120 different subjects was used. The study profiled the T cell repertoires of about 720 subjects by immunosequencing and related them to cytomegalovirus serostatus. Four to six DR-DQ haplotypes were handled as single units for association and clustering, since linkage in the cohort was strong. Among some 400 genotyped donors of the cohort, an average of approximately 240,000 unique TCR beta nucleotide sequences was sequenced per donor, of which approximately 18% were non-productive. The genetic ancestry cluster associated with self-reported Caucasian donors included roughly 84% of the approximately 430 genotyped donors. In an earlier analysis of a few hundred of the donors, high-throughput TCR beta sequencing was used to judge whether each TCR beta V gene segment behaved as functional or pseudogenic. On the study overall, not on this receptor specifically: The study gave a list of about 150 TCR beta chains associated with cytomegalovirus. A later analysis reported that several top co-occurrence clusters appeared linked to parvovirus B19, influenza, CMV and Epstein-Barr virus. An earlier analysis of some 590 of the donors showed that most TCR beta V segments appeared in productive rearrangements either about 87% or about 30% of the time, which broadly matched IMGT annotations. Sequencing depth was assumed to be roughly uniform across donors in the presence/absence analyses, though that assumption may not hold. Assigning TCR associations to individual alleles was difficult when HLA alleles, especially DR and DQ, strongly co-occurred. In both the original and validation cohorts, the classifier was reported to diagnose cytomegalovirus status with high specificity and sensitivity. A group of highly shared sequence variants was considered likely to be a technical artifact of the sequencing pipeline. According to a later analysis, most CMV-associated TCR beta chains appeared to be HLA-restricted, and the HLA associations seemed to be driven largely by CMV exposure. Because HLA typing was missing for some donors at each locus, association tests included only the typed subset. Because counts were too low, 15 to 20 rarely observed V segments, including chromosome 9 orphons, were excluded from the earlier analysis of 587 of the donors. A further reported finding was that TCR beta sequences accurately predicted the HLA-A and HLA-B alleles for most subjects in the first cohort. While some public TCRs were present in many individuals, most TCR sequences turned up only very rarely across donors. A later analysis found that HLA-associated TCR beta chains were more clonally expanded and had lower generation probabilities than equally common non-associated chains. A later genetic analysis reported fewer N-insertions in productive TCRs among donors in an Asian-associated ancestry cluster than the roughly 650-donor mean. The only immune exposure information available for the cohort was CMV serostatus. Only TCR beta chains were sequenced in this cohort, and the absence of alpha or paired-chain data limited detectable features. In vitro tests confirmed that a few of the cytomegalovirus-associated TCR beta chains recognize cytomegalovirus antigens. Specific HLA alleles were associated with around 18,000 TCR beta sequences at a false discovery rate of 0.05 in a later analysis. Some IMGT-functional V segments, including TRBV6-2 and TRBV6-3, could not be distinguished by the 87-base-pair reads and were therefore excluded. The authors suggested that the approach could potentially be extended to other disease states and immunological phenotypes. Correlated functional status among segregating V segments might reflect linkage disequilibrium, but an unknown experimental factor could not be ruled out. According to a later analysis, TCR association rates differed among HLA loci, with DRB1 alleles showing the most associated TCRs and HLA-C alleles showing the fewest. V-gene and J-gene trimming of TCR beta chains was associated with a missense DCLRE1C variant in a later genetic analysis, and the association was replicated in an independent cohort.

The protocol used for the library was the immunoSEQ multiplex PCR assay. For the multiplex PCR, a mixture combining 60 forward primers for TCR Vbeta segments and 13 reverse primers for TCR Jbeta segments was used. A multiplex PCR assay on genomic DNA amplified the CDR3 region of rearranged TCR beta genes. The Illumina HiSeq System was used to sequence the amplified TCR beta libraries as 87-base-pair reads. Per the source publication's procedure: A later analysis counted approximately 74 million unique TCR beta chains across the 650 to 800 repertoires, and 9.5 million to 11 million of these chains were shared by at least two donors. A nearest-neighbor algorithm error-corrected the raw reads and collapsed the reads into unique sequences, merging closely related sequences to remove PCR and sequencing errors. To assign V, D and J gene segments, CDR3 sequences were aligned to IMGT reference sequences. Each retained sequence needed at least a six-nucleotide match to both a V gene segment and a J gene segment. A rearrangement counted as productive if the CDR3 had no stop codons and remained in frame with V and J, and every other rearrangement counted as non-productive. Following IMGT convention, CDR3 was defined as the stretch from the second conserved V-encoded cysteine to the conserved J-encoded phenylalanine. Sequences without an unambiguous match to a single V gene segment were excluded from the earlier analysis of approximately 560 of the donors. An earlier analysis of fewer than 750 of the donors classified V segments as functional when productive rearrangements were above 56.7% and as segregating when the standard deviation between donors was above 5%. A statistical classification framework was built to diagnose cytomegalovirus status from the catalog of TCR beta chain sequences. In a later analysis, TCR nucleotide sequences were compared against IMGT/GENE-DB human TR gene sequences so that V and J genes could be assigned. Using the TCRdist pipeline, a later analysis assigned CDR3 sequences along with most-parsimonious VDJ recombination scenarios. In a later analysis, each TCR beta chain was defined by its CDR3 amino acid sequence together with its V-gene family, and reads without a unique V-gene family were excluded. As a way to deal with suspected cross-contamination and a sequencing artifact, a later analysis dropped under 600 nucleotide sequences that were highly shared and had low generation probability. In a later analysis, a clonal expansion index was calculated for each public chain from normalized within-repertoire ranks of inferred template counts. Generation probabilities in a later analysis came from a VDJ recombination model fitted to out-of-frame rearrangements, and those results were checked against IGoR. Hypergeometric tests were used in a later analysis to score TCR-TCR, TCR-HLA and TCR-CMV co-occurrence, with a repertoire-size bias correction applied to the TCR pairs. To estimate false discovery rates, a later analysis permuted the HLA or CMV assignments 20 times. In a later analysis, co-occurring TCRs were grouped using DBSCAN, with TCRdist sequence similarity added in when clustering inside HLA-allele-positive subsets. Repertoires with fewer than 30,000 or more than 120,000 public chains, plus five repertoires with anomalous nucleotide sharing, were excluded from co-occurrence clustering. In TCRdb, the immuneACCESS table is reduced to in-frame sequences with V and J assigned. These tables do not hold every clone; where another copy was compared, an unresolved V gene accounts for under half, and the others remain unexplained. That table supplies the V and J calls and clone size; D and trimming were determined from the DNA. The sample includes about 220,000 clones, with over 65% observed a single time. The top ten clonotypes cover 0.63% of the sample.

The cohort comprised several hundred healthy bone marrow donors. Cohort members were all nominally healthy when sampled, although unrecorded immune exposures were likely present. The donor tested CMV seronegative, placing the donor among the 352 seronegative members of the cohort. A peripheral blood sample was collected from each donor, and TCR beta sequencing was performed on peripheral blood mononuclear cells. Genomic DNA was extracted from the blood cell samples with the Qiagen DNeasy Blood Extraction Kit. The specimen was PBMCs. The sequence was obtained from a man younger than 35 in good health and CMV-seronegative. The chain was built from TRBV19 and TRBJ1-2; TRBD1 is perhaps the D gene, given 6 matching bases. CDR3 sequence: CASSKQGATYGYTF. The DNA sequence follows: TGTGCCAGTAGTAAACAGGGAGCAACCTATGGCTACACCTTC.